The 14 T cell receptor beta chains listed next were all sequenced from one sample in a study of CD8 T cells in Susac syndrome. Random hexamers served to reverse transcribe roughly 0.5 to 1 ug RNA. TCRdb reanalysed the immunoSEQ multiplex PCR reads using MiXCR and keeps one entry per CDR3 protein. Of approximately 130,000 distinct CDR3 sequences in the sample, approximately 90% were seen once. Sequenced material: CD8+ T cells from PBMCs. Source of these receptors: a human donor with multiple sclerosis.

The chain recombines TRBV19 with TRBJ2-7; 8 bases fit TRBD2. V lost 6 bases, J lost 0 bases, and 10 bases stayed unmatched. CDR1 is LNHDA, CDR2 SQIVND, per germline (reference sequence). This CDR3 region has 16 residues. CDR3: CASSRTSIMSSYEQYF. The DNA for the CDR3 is TGTGCCAGTAGCCGGACTAGCATTATGAGCTCCTACGAGCAGTACTTC. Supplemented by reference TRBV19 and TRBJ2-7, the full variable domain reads DGGITQSPKYLFRKEGQNVTLSCEQNLNHDAMYWYRQDPGQGLRLIYYSQIVNDFQKGDIAEGYSVSREKKESFPLTVTSAQKNPTAFYLCASSRTSIMSSYEQYFGPGTRLTVT.

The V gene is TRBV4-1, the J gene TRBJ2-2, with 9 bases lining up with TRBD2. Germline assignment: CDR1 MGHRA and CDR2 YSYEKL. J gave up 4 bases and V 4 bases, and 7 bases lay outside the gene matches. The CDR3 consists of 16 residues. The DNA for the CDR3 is TGCGCCAGCAGCCTACCGGGACTAGCCCTCACCGGGGAGCTGTTTTTT. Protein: CASSLPGLALTGELFF.

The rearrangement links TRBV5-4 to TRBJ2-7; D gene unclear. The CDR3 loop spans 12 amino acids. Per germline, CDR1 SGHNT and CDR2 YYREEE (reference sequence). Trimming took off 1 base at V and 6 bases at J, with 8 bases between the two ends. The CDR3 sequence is CASSLLGSEQYF. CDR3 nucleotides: TGTGCCAGCAGCTTGCTGGGTTCCGAGCAGTACTTC. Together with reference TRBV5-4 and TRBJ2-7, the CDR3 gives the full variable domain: ETGVTQSPTHLIKTRGQQVTLRCSSQSGHNTVSWYQQALGQGPQFIFQYYREEENGRGNFPPRFSGLQFPNYSSELNVNALELDDSALYLCASSLLGSEQYFGPGTRLTVT.

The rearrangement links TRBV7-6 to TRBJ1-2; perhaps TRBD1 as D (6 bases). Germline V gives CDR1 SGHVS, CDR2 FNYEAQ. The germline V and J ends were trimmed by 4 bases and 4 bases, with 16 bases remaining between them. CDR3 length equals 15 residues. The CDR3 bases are TGTGCCAGCAGCTCGTTGGACAGACCCCTCTATGGCTACACCTTC. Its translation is CASSSLDRPLYGYTF.

CDR3 DNA: TGTGCCACCATACAGCGGGATCCGTACAATGAGCAGTTCTTC. It encodes CATIQRDPYNEQFF. The chain is built from TRBV2 and TRBJ2-1; TRBD2 matches at 7 bases. CDR3 length: 14 residues. Germline CDR1 is SNHLY and CDR2 is FYNNEI. Unmatched junction bases numbered 10, after V lost 10 bases and J lost 4 bases.

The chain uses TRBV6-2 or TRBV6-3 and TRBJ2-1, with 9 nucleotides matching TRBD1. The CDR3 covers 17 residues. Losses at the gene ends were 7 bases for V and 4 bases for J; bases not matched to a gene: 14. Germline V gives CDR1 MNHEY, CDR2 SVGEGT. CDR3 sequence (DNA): TGTGCCAGCACTTCGAGGAGACCGGGACAGGGTTACAATGAGCAGTTCTTC. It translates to CASTSRRPGQGYNEQFF.

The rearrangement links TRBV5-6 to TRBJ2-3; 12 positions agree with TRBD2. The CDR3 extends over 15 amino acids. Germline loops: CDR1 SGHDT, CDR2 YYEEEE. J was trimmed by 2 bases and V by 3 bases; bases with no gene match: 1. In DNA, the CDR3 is TGTGCCAGCAGCTGGACTAGCGGGAACACAGATACGCAGTATTTT. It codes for CASSWTSGNTDTQYF.

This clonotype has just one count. CDR3 in amino acids: CASSLVGGRAVYEQYF. DNA for the CDR3: TGTGCCAGCAGCCTAGTGGGCGGGAGGGCCGTCTACGAGCAGTACTTC. The chain combines TRBV5-4 with TRBJ2-7, with TRBD2 identical over 9 bases. The V gene's germline CDR1 is SGHNT and CDR2 YYREEE (reference sequence). There are 16 residues in the CDR3. V lost 4 bases to trimming and J lost 3 bases; unmatched junction nucleotides: 11.

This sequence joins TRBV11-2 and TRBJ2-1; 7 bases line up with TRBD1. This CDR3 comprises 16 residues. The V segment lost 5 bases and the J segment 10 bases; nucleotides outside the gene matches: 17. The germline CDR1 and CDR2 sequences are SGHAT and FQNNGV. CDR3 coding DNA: TGTGCCAGCAGCAAGCGAAAAGGGGGCTGGGGTCCCGAGCAGTTCTTC. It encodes CASSKRKGGWGPEQFF.

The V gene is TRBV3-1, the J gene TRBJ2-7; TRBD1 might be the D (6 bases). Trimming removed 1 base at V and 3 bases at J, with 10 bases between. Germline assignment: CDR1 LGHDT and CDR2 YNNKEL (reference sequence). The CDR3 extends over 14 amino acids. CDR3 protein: CASSQGTVVYEQYF. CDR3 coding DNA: TGTGCCAGCAGCCAAGGGACAGTAGTCTACGAGCAGTACTTC.

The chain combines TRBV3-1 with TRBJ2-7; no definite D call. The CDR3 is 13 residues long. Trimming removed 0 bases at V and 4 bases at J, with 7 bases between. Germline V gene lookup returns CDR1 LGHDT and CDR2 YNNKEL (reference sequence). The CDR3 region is CASSQEPRYEQYF. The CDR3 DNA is TGTGCCAGCAGCCAAGAACCCCGGTACGAGCAGTACTTC.

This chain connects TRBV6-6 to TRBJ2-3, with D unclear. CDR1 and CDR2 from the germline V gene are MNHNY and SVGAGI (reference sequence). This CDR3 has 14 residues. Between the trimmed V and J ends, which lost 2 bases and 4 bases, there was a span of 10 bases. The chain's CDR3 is CASSYPFGADTQYF. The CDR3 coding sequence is TGTGCCAGCAGTTACCCTTTTGGAGCAGATACGCAGTATTTT.

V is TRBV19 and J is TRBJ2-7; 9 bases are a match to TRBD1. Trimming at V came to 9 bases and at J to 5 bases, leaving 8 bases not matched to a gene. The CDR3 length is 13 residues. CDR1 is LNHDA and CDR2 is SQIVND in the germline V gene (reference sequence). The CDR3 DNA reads TGTGCCAGCTCCGGGACAGGGATGGACGAGCAGTACTTC. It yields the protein CASSGTGMDEQYF.

CDR3 residues: CASSSSPGARGTQYF. The CDR3 nucleotides read TGTGCCAGCAGCTCATCTCCAGGGGCCCGAGGGACCCAGTACTTC. The chain carries TRBV11-2 and TRBJ2-5, with D possibly matching TRBD1 (6 bases). The V gene's germline CDR1 is SGHAT and CDR2 FQNNGV. This CDR3 has 15 residues. The V and J ends lost 4 bases and 7 bases respectively, with 19 bases between them.